These 5 T cell receptor beta chains were sequenced from one sample in a study of T cell responses to AZD1222 COVID-19 vaccine. Assay used: immunoSEQ multiplex PCR; TCRdb lists only in-frame clones, some missing. The data hold just under 95,000 clones, with about nine tenths observed a single time. The material was peripheral blood, obtained on day 0 of AZD1222 vaccination. These receptors came from an adult in good health.

Only one count was recorded for this clone. The chain has TRBV6-1 and TRBJ1-2; possibly TRBD1 for D (6 bases). The CDR3 length is 13 residues. CDR1 and CDR2 from the germline V gene are MNHNS and SASEGT. V dropped 3 bases and J dropped 6 bases, with 11 bases sitting between them. The CDR3 loop is CASSDPGTNGYTF. In DNA, the CDR3 is TGTGCCAGCAGTGATCCCGGGACAAATGGCTACACCTTC.

The chain carries TRBV2 and TRBJ1-4, with D possibly being TRBD1 (6 bases). The CDR3 consists of 15 residues. Germline lookup yields CDR1 SNHLY and CDR2 FYNNEI. V lost 5 bases and J 4 bases, leaving 14 bases between the germline ends. The DNA for the CDR3 is TGTGCCAGCAGTAGCCAGGGGTCGGATAATGAAAAACTGTTTTTT. As protein: CASSSQGSDNEKLFF.

This rearrangement joins TRBV29-1 to TRBJ1-2, with 7 bases matching TRBD1. V lost 3 bases and J lost 2; bases outside the gene matches: 3. The germline V gene encodes CDR1 SQVTM and CDR2 ANQGSEA. This CDR3 region has 13 residues. The CDR3 reads CSVETGTNYGYTF. The CDR3 nucleotides are TGCAGCGTTGAGACAGGGACCAACTATGGCTACACCTTC. The full variable domain, in which reference TRBV29-1 and TRBJ1-2 provide the parts outside the CDR3, is SAVISQKPSRDICQRGTSLTIQCQVDSQVTMMFWYRQQPGQSLTLIATANQGSEATYESGFVIDKFPISRPNLTFSTLTVSNMSPEDSSIYLCSVETGTNYGYTFGSGTRLTVV.

This sequence joins TRBV19 and TRBJ1-1; 7 bases line up with TRBD1. Per germline, CDR1 LNHDA and CDR2 SQIVND (reference sequence). This CDR3 is built from 15 residues. V lost 4 bases, J lost 5 bases, and 10 bases stayed unmatched. CDR3 in amino acids: CASSTGTAAVTEAFF. In DNA form, the CDR3 reads TGTGCCAGTAGTACCGGGACAGCCGCAGTAACTGAAGCTTTCTTT.

The V and J genes are TRBV30 and TRBJ2-7, with D tentatively TRBD1 or TRBD2 (5 bases each). Per germline, CDR1 GTSNPN and CDR2 SVGIG (reference sequence). V gave up 8 bases and J gave up 1 base, with 15 bases separating them. The CDR3 runs 13 residues. The CDR3 sequence: CAGGRTASYEQYF. Here the CDR3 DNA reads TGTGCCGGGGGACGTACCGCTTCCTACGAGCAGTACTTC.